The rows below give T cell receptor beta chains drawn from one sample of a study of vaccination and CD4 T cells after COVID-19. From the PCR reads, TCRdb called clonotypes with MiXCR, one entry per CDR3 protein. The data show roughly 16,000 distinct CDR3 sequences, approximately 41% seen once. No cognate antigen is known for these TCRs. The sequenced material came from CD4+ T cells from blood, cultured in vitro. The origin of the receptors is a human donor who had recovered from COVID-19. The CDR3 runs from the conserved cysteine through the conserved F or W. A D gene is named only where the DNA matches it firmly. Clone size, where shown, is once, few, many, or a class for clones that have expanded.

j_call v_call d_call clone_size cdr3_nt cdr3_aa
TRBJ2-4 TRBV28 - - TGTGCCAGCAGTAGCCGGGACGTAAACATTCAGTACTTC CASSSRDVNIQYF
TRBJ2-2 TRBV15 - - TGTGCCACCAGCAGGATCGTATTGTGGGGGGCAGCCGGGGAGCTGTTTTTT CATSRIVLWGAAGELFF
TRBJ2-5 TRBV18 - - TGTGCCAGCTCACCACAGCAAGAGACCCAGTACTTC CASSPQQETQYF
TRBJ2-3 TRBV5-1 TRBD2 - TGCGCCAGCAGAGGCCAACTAGCGGGAGGTGTGACAGATACGCAGTATTTT CASRGQLAGGVTDTQYF
TRBJ1-1 TRBV27 - few TGTGCCAGCAGTTTGAGGCCCCAGGGGATCGCTGAAGCTTTCTTT CASSLRPQGIAEAFF
TRBJ2-7 TRBV4-2 TRBD2 - TGTGCCAGCAGCCAAGATTGGACTAGTGTCGCCTACGAGCAGTACTTC CASSQDWTSVAYEQYF
TRBJ1-5 TRBV2 - - TGTGCCAGCAGTGAAGGGACACGAAATCAGCCCCAGCATTTT CASSEGTRNQPQHF
TRBJ2-1 TRBV6-2/TRBV6-3 - - TGTGCCAGCAGTTACGCGCAGCCGTCCTACAATGAGCAGTTCTTC CASSYAQPSYNEQFF
TRBJ2-6 TRBV7-3 - - TGTGCCAGCAGTTGGAGCTCTGGGGCCAACGTCCTGACTTTC CASSWSSGANVLTF
TRBJ2-5 TRBV19 - - TGTGCCAGTAGTGTGGACAGACAAGAGACCCAGTACTTC CASSVDRQETQYF
TRBJ2-7 TRBV19 TRBD2 - TGTGCCAGTTGGGACGGGGGGTACGAGCAGTACTTC CASWDGGYEQYF
TRBJ2-7 TRBV20-1 - - TGCAGTGCTCGGACTACCTTCTCCCACGAGCAGTACTTC CSARTTFSHEQYF
TRBJ2-1 TRBV7-9 TRBD1 - TGCGCCAGCAGCTTGGCCCAGACAGGGCTTGAGCAGTTCTTC CASSLAQTGLEQFF
TRBJ1-3 TRBV6-1 - - TGTGCCAGCAGTACACTAGGGGCATCTGGAAACACCATATATTTT CASSTLGASGNTIYF
TRBJ1-2 TRBV20-1 TRBD1 - TGCAGCGTCGGCGACAGGGGGCCAGTTGGCTACACCTTC CSVGDRGPVGYTF
TRBJ1-3 TRBV6-1 - - TGTGTCAGCAGCCGAGGGACCGAGTCTGGAAACACCATATATTTT CVSSRGTESGNTIYF
TRBJ2-7 TRBV7-6 TRBD1 - TGTGCCAGCAGCCGTACGACAGGGCAATCCTACGAGCATTACTTC CASSRTTGQSYEHYF
TRBJ2-7 TRBV7-7 TRBD2 - TGTGCTAGCAGCCCCCAGCGGGGCGCCTACGAGCAGTACTTC CASSPQRGAYEQYF
TRBJ1-1 TRBV7-2 - - TGTGCCAGCAGCCCTAACGTGGGCGGAACTGTGAATGCTTTCTTT CASSPNVGGTVNAFF
TRBJ1-1 TRBV9 - - TGTGCCAGCAGCGTAGGACCGCTGAACACTGAAGCTTTCTTT CASSVGPLNTEAFF
TRBJ2-7 TRBV6-1 - - TGTGCCAGCAGTCACCCGGCAGGGGCAGCCGAGCAGTACTTC CASSHPAGAAEQYF
TRBJ2-5 TRBV20-1 - - TGCAGTGCTAGAGATTGGGGTGCAGGGGCTCCCGAGACCCAGTACTTC CSARDWGAGAPETQYF
TRBJ2-7 TRBV7-3 TRBD2 - TGTGCCAGCAGCTTGGTGGGTCTAGCGGTTACCCCTTCCGAGCAGTACTTC CASSLVGLAVTPSEQYF
TRBJ2-2 TRBV6-5 - few TGTGCCAGCAGTTGGAACACCGGGGAGCTGTTTTTT CASSWNTGELFF
TRBJ2-7 TRBV20-1 - few TGCAGTGCTAGAGAGTCACAGCGGCCACTTAACTACGAGCAGTACTTC CSARESQRPLNYEQYF
TRBJ2-7 TRBV30 - - TGTGCCTGGGGGGCAGGGCTCCAGGTGGGCGACGAGCAGTACTTC CAWGAGLQVGDEQYF
TRBJ1-2 TRBV7-2 - few TGTGCCAGCAGCTTAGGAGGGTCGGCGGCTATCTATGGCTACACCTTC CASSLGGSAAIYGYTF
TRBJ2-2 TRBV2 - - TGTGCCAGCAGTTGGGACAAACACACCGGGGAGCTGTTTTTT CASSWDKHTGELFF
TRBJ1-1 TRBV6-1 - - TGTGCCAGCAGTGAAAACGAGGGCGTCGGGAACACTGAAGCTTTCTTT CASSENEGVGNTEAFF
TRBJ2-7 TRBV20-1 - - TGCAGTGCAAGTAAACTCCCGGTCACCTACGAGCAGTACTTC CSASKLPVTYEQYF
TRBJ2-3 TRBV7-2 TRBD1 - TGTGCCAGCAGCCACAACAGGGGTCCCCACACAGATACGCAGTATTTT CASSHNRGPHTDTQYF
TRBJ2-3 TRBV7-9 TRBD2 medium-sized TGTGCCAGCAGCCCCCGGACTAGCTGGGATCTCACAGATACGCAGTATTTT CASSPRTSWDLTDTQYF
TRBJ2-5 TRBV20-1 TRBD2 few TGCAGTGCTAGAGGGGGTGCCCCGGGACTAGCGGTACAAGAGACCCAGTACTTC CSARGGAPGLAVQETQYF
TRBJ2-3 TRBV4-1 TRBD2 - TGCGCCAGCAGCCAAGAAGAACTAGCGGGAGCAGATACGCAGTATTTT CASSQEELAGADTQYF
TRBJ2-2 TRBV10-1 TRBD2 - TGCGCCACCCGGGCTAGCGGGAGTACCGGGGAGCTGTTTTTT CATRASGSTGELFF
TRBJ2-1 TRBV20-1 - few TGCAGTGTCCCCCGGGACCAGACCTACAATGAGCAGTTCTTC CSVPRDQTYNEQFF
TRBJ2-3 TRBV6-1 - - TGTGCCAGCAGTACCCCTTTCAGGACAGATACGCAGTATTTT CASSTPFRTDTQYF
TRBJ1-5 TRBV19 - few TGTGCCAGTAGGGAAATGATAGATAGCAATCAGCCCCAGCATTTT CASREMIDSNQPQHF
TRBJ2-2 TRBV6-1 - - TGTGCCAGCAGCCACTGGCGGTTAAACACCGGGGAGCTGTTTTTT CASSHWRLNTGELFF
TRBJ2-2 TRBV29-1 - - TGCAGCGTTGGTTCCCCACTAGCGAACACCGGGGAGCTGTTTTTT CSVGSPLANTGELFF
TRBJ2-1 TRBV5-8 TRBD2 - TGTGCCAGTACACTAGCGGGAGGGCCATTTGAGCAGTTCTTC CASTLAGGPFEQFF
TRBJ2-2 TRBV12-3/TRBV12-4 - few TGTGCCAGCAGTTTCTTCTCCACCGGGGAGCTGTTTTTT CASSFFSTGELFF
TRBJ2-5 TRBV19 - - TGTGCCAGTAGTATAGTAGGGTTCCAAGAGACCCAGTACTTC CASSIVGFQETQYF